Shown below are 13 T cell receptor beta chains from a single sample sequenced in a study of CXCR3-negative and CXCR3-positive naive CD8 T cells. Study-wide findings and caveats: CXCR3-expressing naive cells carried TRB CDR3s more hydrophobic than those of CXCR3-negative naive cells.

These TCRs' antigens remain unknown. TRB cDNA libraries were made by UMI-labeled 5' RACE. TCRdb reprocessed the 5' RACE reads and reports one entry per CDR3 protein, with no DNA. This table lists 6,000 to 8,500 distinct CDR3 sequences. Source material: naive CXCR3+ CD8+ T cells from blood. Noted subset: CD45RO-CCR7+CD27+CD95- naive CD8+ T cells expressing CXCR3 (TNR3+). The receptors come from a human donor in good health. Some clones in this sample may be carry-over from other donors' samples.

The CDR3 is CSVGGNWANTEAFF. This chain joins TRBV29-1 and TRBJ1-1; the TRBD1 assignment by TCRdb is unverifiable without DNA. CDR1 and CDR2 from the germline V gene are SQVTM and ANQGSEA. The CDR3 has 14 amino acids.

The chain has TRBV18 and TRBJ2-2; TCRdb lists TRBD1, though no DNA is available to test this call. From germline, CDR1 is KGHSH and CDR2 LQKENI. The CDR3 consists of 19 residues. The CDR3 region is CASSPNLSLDGKNTGELFF.

The chain is built from TRBV29-1 and TRBJ2-5; TCRdb designates TRBD1, a call that cannot be tested without DNA. The CDR3 runs 13 residues. Germline CDR1 and CDR2: SQVTM and ANQGSEA. The CDR3 sequence is CSVRTGIQETQYF.

The J gene is TRBJ1-1, the V gene TRBV12-3 or TRBV12-4. The CDR3 loop spans 14 amino acids. The CDR3 loop is CASSYGEVNTEAFF.

The V call is TRBV28, the J call TRBJ2-1; TCRdb's assignment of TRBD1 cannot be checked, as there is no DNA. CDR1 and CDR2 from the germline V gene are MDHEN and SYDVKM. CDR3 size: 15 residues. CDR3 loop: CASSLQGSSYNEQFF. Full variable domain (remainder filled in from reference TRBV28 and TRBJ2-1): DVKVTQSSRYLVKRTGEKVFLECVQDMDHENMFWYRQDPGLGLRLIYFSYDVKMKEKGDIPEGYSVSREKKERFSLILESASTNQTSMYLCASSLQGSSYNEQFFGPGTRLTVL.

The rearrangement uses TRBV28 and TRBJ2-1. CDR3 length: 12 residues. Germline V gene lookup returns CDR1 MDHEN and CDR2 SYDVKM. Here the CDR3 reads CASRHPHNEQFF.

This clonotype ranks as medium-sized in terms of frequency. V and J are TRBV20-1 and TRBJ2-5; TCRdb proposes TRBD2, but this gene call is untestable without DNA. The CDR3 is made up of 12 amino acids. The germline V gene encodes CDR1 DFQATT and CDR2 SNEGSKA (reference sequence). The CDR3 reads CSAPGLQETQYF.

This clonotype is called medium-sized based on its frequency. J is TRBJ2-7 and V is TRBV13; TCRdb reports TRBD1, a call that lacks DNA to check it against. Germline lookup yields CDR1 PRHDT and CDR2 FYEKMQ (reference sequence). This CDR3 region has 14 residues. CDR3 in amino acids: CASSHPDRRTWQYF. Filled out from reference TRBV13 and TRBJ2-7, the complete variable domain reads AAGVIQSPRHLIKEKRETATLKCYPIPRHDTVYWYQQGPGQDPQFLISFYEKMQSDKGSIPDRFSAQQFSDYHSELNMSSLELGDSALYFCASSHPDRRTWQYFGPGTRLTVT.

The chain carries TRBV7-9 and TRBJ1-5. This CDR3 region has 12 residues. The germline V gene has CDR1 SEHNR and CDR2 FQNEAQ (reference sequence). CDR3: CASSLERSPQHF.

Considering frequency, this clonotype is medium-sized. The chain links TRBV4-1 to TRBJ1-1; TCRdb lists TRBD1, though no DNA is available to test this call. The CDR3 contains 13 residues. Germline V gives CDR1 MGHRA, CDR2 YSYEKL. CDR3 residues: CASSQNRNKGAFF.

This clonotype is medium-sized (0.01 to 0.1%) by frequency. The chain uses TRBV29-1 and TRBJ2-7; checking the TCRdb D call of TRBD2 is not possible without DNA. Germline loops: CDR1 SQVTM, CDR2 ANQGSEA. The CDR3 runs 11 residues. CDR3 in amino acids: CSVEDGPEQYF.

The gene calls are TRBV28 and TRBJ1-5. CDR3 size: 12 residues. Germline lookup yields CDR1 MDHEN and CDR2 SYDVKM. CDR3 region: CASTRGDQPQHF.

This clonotype is deemed medium-sized (0.01 to 0.1%) by its frequency. The chain uses TRBV6-6 and TRBJ2-7; TCRdb designates TRBD2, a call that cannot be tested without DNA. The CDR3 has 15 amino acids. Germline V gene data show CDR1 as MNHNY and CDR2 as SVGAGI (reference sequence). The CDR3 protein is CASSSVAGVTDEQYF.